The clone carrying this T cell receptor (beta chain) was observed once. This record comes from a study of blood T cell repertoires in COVID-19. Study in general: Nucleic acid was either cDNA or gDNA, and it came from T cells, B-cell-depleted T cells, or PBMCs.

Germline V gives CDR1 SGHDN, CDR2 FVKESK. Germline trimming cut 3 bases from V and 3 bases from J; bases unmatched to any gene: 5. The CDR3 sequence is 14 residues long. Measured with immunoSEQ multiplex PCR; TCRdb has only the in-frame clones, and not every one. The sample has almost 400,000 clones, more than 75% seen once; the top ten hold roughly 2%. This sequence joins TRBV14 and TRBJ2-7; TRBD1 matches 7 bases. Sequencing was performed on peripheral blood. The TCR comes from a woman between 55 and 75 years old with COVID-19, enrolled during active disease. CDR3 amino acids: CASSQDRIHYEQYF. Here the CDR3 DNA reads TGTGCCAGCAGCCAGGACAGGATTCACTACGAGCAGTACTTC.